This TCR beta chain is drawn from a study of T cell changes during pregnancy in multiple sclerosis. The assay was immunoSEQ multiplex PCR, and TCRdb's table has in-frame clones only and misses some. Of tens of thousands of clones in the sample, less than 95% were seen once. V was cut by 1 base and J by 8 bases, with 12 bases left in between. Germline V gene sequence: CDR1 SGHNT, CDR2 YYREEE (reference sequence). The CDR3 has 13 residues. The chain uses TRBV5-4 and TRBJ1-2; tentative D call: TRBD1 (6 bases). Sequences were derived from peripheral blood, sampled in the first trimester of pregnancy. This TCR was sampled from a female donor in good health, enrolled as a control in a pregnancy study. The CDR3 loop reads CASSLSGGGGYTF. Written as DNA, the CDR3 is TGTGCCAGCAGCTTGAGTGGCGGGGGCGGCTACACCTTC.